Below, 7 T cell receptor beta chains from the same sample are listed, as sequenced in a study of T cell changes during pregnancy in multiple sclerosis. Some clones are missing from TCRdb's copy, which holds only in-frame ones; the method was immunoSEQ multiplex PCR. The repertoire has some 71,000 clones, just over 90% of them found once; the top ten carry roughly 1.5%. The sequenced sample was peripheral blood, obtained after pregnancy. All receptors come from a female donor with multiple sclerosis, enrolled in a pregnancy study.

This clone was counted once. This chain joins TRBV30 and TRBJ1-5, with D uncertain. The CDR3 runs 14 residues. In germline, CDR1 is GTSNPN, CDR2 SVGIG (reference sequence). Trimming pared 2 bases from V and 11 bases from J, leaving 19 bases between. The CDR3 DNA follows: TGTGCCTGGAGTCTCTTAGGAGCCGATGTAGCCCAGCATTTT. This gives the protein CAWSLLGADVAQHF. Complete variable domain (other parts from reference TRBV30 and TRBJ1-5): SQTIHQWPATLVQPVGSPLSLECTVEGTSNPNLYWYRQAAGRGLQLLFYSVGIGQISSEVPQNLSASRPQDRQFILSSKKLLLSDSGFYLCAWSLLGADVAQHFGDGTRLSIL.

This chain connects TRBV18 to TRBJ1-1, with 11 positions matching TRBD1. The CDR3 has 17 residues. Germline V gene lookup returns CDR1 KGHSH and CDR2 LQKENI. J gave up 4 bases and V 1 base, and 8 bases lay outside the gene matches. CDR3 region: CASSPLPGQGEFTEAFF. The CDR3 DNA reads TGTGCCAGCTCACCACTTCCGGGACAGGGGGAGTTCACTGAAGCTTTCTTT.

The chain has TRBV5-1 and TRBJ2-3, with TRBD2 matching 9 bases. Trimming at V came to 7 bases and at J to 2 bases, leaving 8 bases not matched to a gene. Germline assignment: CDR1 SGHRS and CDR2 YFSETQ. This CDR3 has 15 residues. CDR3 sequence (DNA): TGCGCCAGCCGACGGACTAGCGAGGTCACAGATACGCAGTATTTT. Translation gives CASRRTSEVTDTQYF. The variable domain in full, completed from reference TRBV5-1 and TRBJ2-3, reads KAGVTQTPRYLIKTRGQQVTLSCSPISGHRSVSWYQQTPGQGLQFLFEYFSETQRNKGNFPGRFSGRQFSNSRSEMNVSTLELGDSALYLCASRRTSEVTDTQYFGPGTRLTVL.

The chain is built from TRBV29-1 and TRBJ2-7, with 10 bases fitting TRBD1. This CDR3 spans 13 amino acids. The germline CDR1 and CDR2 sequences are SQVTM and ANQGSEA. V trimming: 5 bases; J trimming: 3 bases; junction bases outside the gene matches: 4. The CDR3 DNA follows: TGCAGCGTTCGGAGGACAGGGGGCTACGAGCAGTACTTC. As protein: CSVRRTGGYEQYF.

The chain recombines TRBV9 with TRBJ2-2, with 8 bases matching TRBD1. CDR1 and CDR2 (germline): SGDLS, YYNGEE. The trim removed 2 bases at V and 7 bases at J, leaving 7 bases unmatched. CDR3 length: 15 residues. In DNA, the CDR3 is TGTGCCAGCAGCGTGCAGACAGGGGTAGTCGGGGAGCTGTTTTTT. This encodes CASSVQTGVVGELFF.

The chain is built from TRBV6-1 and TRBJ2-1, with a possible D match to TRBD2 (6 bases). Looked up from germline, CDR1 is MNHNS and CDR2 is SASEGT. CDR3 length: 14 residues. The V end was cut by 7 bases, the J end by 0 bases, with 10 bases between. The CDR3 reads CASIGGSSYNEQFF. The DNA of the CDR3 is TGTGCCAGCATTGGAGGGAGCTCCTACAATGAGCAGTTCTTC.

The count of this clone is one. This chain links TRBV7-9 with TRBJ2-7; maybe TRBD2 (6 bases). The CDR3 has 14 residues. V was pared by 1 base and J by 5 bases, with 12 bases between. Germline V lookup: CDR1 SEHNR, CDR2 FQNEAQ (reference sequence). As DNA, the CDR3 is TGTGCCAGCAGCTTAGGCGGGATGGTCCACGAGCAGTACTTC. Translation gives CASSLGGMVHEQYF.